The 13 T cell receptor beta chains reported below all come from one sample, sequenced in a study of CD8 T cells in ankylosing spondylitis. Study-level findings and limits: There was a TCR beta motif, made of fewer than 10 highly homologous variants, that appeared characteristic of ankylosing spondylitis blood.

Their cognate antigens are unknown. TCRdb reanalysed the 5' RACE reads using MiXCR and keeps one entry per CDR3 protein. The table has more than 250,000 distinct CDR3 sequences, roughly 8% seen once. Sequenced input: blood, either unsorted or a sorted T cell fraction (not recorded which). The receptors originated from a male donor with ankylosing spondylitis.

The chain employs TRBV24-1 and TRBJ2-1; 8 bases match TRBD2. The CDR3 is 16 amino acids. Germline assignment: CDR1 KGHDR and CDR2 SFDVKD. Losses at the gene ends were 3 bases for V and 1 base for J; bases not matched to a gene: 4. The chain's CDR3 is CATSDPKRESYNEQFF. The CDR3 nucleotides read TGTGCCACCAGTGATCCCAAGCGGGAGTCCTACAATGAGCAGTTCTTC.

This sequence joins TRBV28 and TRBJ1-2, with D perhaps TRBD1 (5 bases). V dropped 10 bases and J dropped 3 bases, with 18 bases sitting between them. Germline V CDR1 and CDR2: MDHEN, SYDVKM. There are 14 residues in the CDR3. CDR3 nucleotide sequence: TGTGCCATCCGTTTGTCGCCGGGACACTATGGCTACACCTTC. Amino acids: CAIRLSPGHYGYTF.

This clonotype was seen at least ten times. The chain joins TRBV12-3 or TRBV12-4 to TRBJ1-1, with D possibly matching TRBD1 (5 bases). This CDR3 spans 14 amino acids. V lost 6 bases and J 1 base, leaving 12 bases between the germline ends. As DNA, the CDR3 is TGTGCCAGCAGGTTGTCCAGGGAGAACACTGAAGCTTTCTTT. This gives the protein CASRLSRENTEAFF.

In its sample, this clonotype was seen many times. The genes are TRBV20-1 and TRBJ1-6, with a weak D call TRBD1 (5 bases). Looked up from germline, CDR1 is DFQATT and CDR2 is SNEGSKA (reference sequence). Trimming took off 4 bases at V and 10 bases at J, with 14 bases between the two ends. The CDR3 has 13 amino acids. The DNA of the CDR3 is TGCAGTGCTAATCTGGGGCATGGATCACCCCTCCACTTT. Protein product: CSANLGHGSPLHF.

This clonotype was picked up many times. The chain couples TRBV6-5 to TRBJ2-3; D is unresolved. The CDR3 runs to 14 residues. Trimming stripped 0 bases from V and 5 bases from J, with 9 bases between. Germline V gives CDR1 MNHEY, CDR2 SVGAGI. CDR3 nucleotides: TGTGCCAGCAGTTACTCGCACTCAGGAGATACGCAGTATTTT. Residues: CASSYSHSGDTQYF.

In its sample, this clonotype was seen a few times. This chain joins TRBV2 and TRBJ1-5; a possible D gene is TRBD1 (5 bases). This CDR3 is built from 15 residues. Trimming took off 8 bases at V and 3 bases at J, with 17 bases between the two ends. CDR1 SNHLY and CDR2 FYNNEI come from the germline V gene. CDR3 DNA sequence: TGTGCCAGCTCGTGGGGGGAAGGGAACAATCAGCCCCAGCATTTT. It is translated as CASSWGEGNNQPQHF.

This clonotype appeared many times. The chain has TRBV7-2 and TRBJ2-7; the D gene is possibly TRBD2 (6 bases). Germline CDR1 SGHTA, CDR2 FQGNSA. V was clipped by 4 bases and J by 4 bases, with 11 bases between them. CDR3 length: 13 amino acids. The CDR3 DNA reads TGTGCCAGCAGCTCCGGGGGTGGATACGAGCAGTACTTC. Amino acids: CASSSGGGYEQYF.

The sample holds a few counts of this clonotype. This chain joins TRBV12-3 or TRBV12-4 and TRBJ2-4, with D perhaps TRBD2 (5 bases). Trimming removed 2 bases from V and 8 bases from J, with 13 bases in between. The CDR3 totals 14 residues. CDR3 sequence (DNA): TGTGCCAGCAGTTTAATGGCGGCGGAGGACATTCAGTACTTC. Amino acid sequence: CASSLMAAEDIQYF.

V usage is TRBV5-1 and J usage is TRBJ2-2; the D gene is possibly TRBD2 (5 bases). CDR3 length: 15 residues. The germline gives CDR1 SGHRS, CDR2 YFSETQ. V was shortened by 4 bases and J by 4 bases, with 14 bases between the two germline ends. CDR3 region: CASSPLAVGTGELFF. The CDR3 DNA reads TGCGCCAGCAGCCCGCTAGCTGTAGGCACCGGGGAGCTGTTTTTT.

This clonotype was counted between two and nine times. The chain carries TRBV6-1 and TRBJ1-3; D might be TRBD1 (5 bases). With 4 bases removed from V and 4 bases from J, the gap between germline ends came to 14 bases. This CDR3 is built from 15 residues. Germline V gene data show CDR1 as MNHNS and CDR2 as SASEGT. The CDR3 sequence: CASSASRVPGNTIYF. CDR3 DNA sequence: TGTGCCAGCAGTGCATCCAGGGTCCCCGGAAACACCATATATTTT.

A few counts support this clonotype. CDR3 sequence: CASSQGQGWDNEQFF. The CDR3 nucleotides read TGCGCCAGCAGCCAAGGACAGGGATGGGACAATGAGCAGTTCTTC. The V and J genes are TRBV4-1 and TRBJ2-1; 7 bases match TRBD1. The CDR3 totals 15 residues. The germline V gene encodes CDR1 MGHRA and CDR2 YSYEKL. The V and J ends lost 1 base and 5 bases, in that order; junction bases with no gene match: 5.

This clonotype was detected ten times or more. The chain carries TRBV28 and TRBJ2-7; TRBD1 matches at 8 bases. The germline CDR1 and CDR2 sequences are MDHEN and SYDVKM. V gave up 3 bases and J gave up 3 bases; unmatched junction bases: 4. This CDR3 is 14 amino acids long. CDR3 sequence: CASSFAGGLYEQYF. CDR3 coding DNA: TGTGCCAGCAGTTTTGCAGGGGGCCTCTACGAGCAGTACTTC.

The CDR3 DNA reads TGTGCCAGCAGCTTAGGGACAGAGAGCTACGAGCAGTACTTC. Translating it yields CASSLGTESYEQYF. This chain links TRBV5-5 with TRBJ2-7, with 7 bases fitting TRBD1. The CDR3 runs 14 residues. Trimming removed 2 bases from V and 3 bases from J; junction bases left unmatched: 5. Germline V gene lookup returns CDR1 SGHKS and CDR2 YYEKEE (reference sequence). Supplemented by reference TRBV5-5 and TRBJ2-7, the full variable domain reads DAGVTQSPTHLIKTRGQQVTLRCSPISGHKSVSWYQQVLGQGPQFIFQYYEKEERGRGNFPDRFSARQFPNYSSELNVNALLLGDSALYLCASSLGTESYEQYFGPGTRLTVT.